The sequence of this T cell receptor (beta chain) was determined in a study of metastatic and nonmetastatic thyroid tumors. Overall study: The authors compared repertoires across blood and tumor or nodule tissue from malignant and benign thyroid patients. Study-level results: Reportedly, malignant thyroid tumors had significantly higher TCR beta diversity than benign nodules, in blood and tumor.

In the authors' workflow: Using the CDR3 differences seen across clinicopathological groups, the authors built a distant-metastasis classifier for papillary thyroid cancer, which was meant to discriminate distant-metastatic patients. TCRdb reprocessed the PCR reads via MiXCR. These V and J calls rely on TCRdb rather than the paper's analysis. Of about 41,000 clones listed, approximately 24% were seen once; the top ten hold about 14%. All patients were untreated before thyroid surgery. To note about this clone: Its antigen is undetermined.

J was trimmed by 3 bases and V by 2 bases; bases with no gene match: 5. This CDR3 contains 15 residues. The receptor's source is a female donor with papillary thyroid cancer or a benign thyroid nodule (not recorded which). Some clones in this sample may be carry-over from other donors' samples. The chain joins TRBV12-3 or TRBV12-4 to TRBJ1-1; 8 nucleotides agree with TRBD1. The sequencing sample was made of tumor tissue. Written as DNA, the CDR3 is TGTGCCAGCAGTTTACGTCCGACAGGGGACACTGAAGCTTTCTTT. It yields the protein CASSLRPTGDTEAFF.